This T cell receptor beta chain was identified during a study of T cell repertoires in cytomegalovirus infection (dated by TCRdb to the late 2010s). At the level of the whole study: Peptide stimulations targeted recently identified HLA-C-restricted CMV epitopes, whose presentation resists viral immunomodulation, together with well-studied HLA-B-restricted epitopes. Donor HLA type was relevant to the analysis, because carriage of CMV infection together with the matching HLA type was indicated by public TCR beta signatures. What the study reported, not specific to this receptor: The ex vivo response was dominated by HLA-C-restricted CMV-specific TCR beta clonotypes, which also provided the single most frequent clonotype in two of eight donors. In both this cohort and an independent cohort of 300 to 450 donors, the cumulative frequency of public TCR beta family members distinguished carriers of CMV infection plus the relevant HLA type.

The label giving this sample's treatment or condition can be read as: in vitro stimulation with specific CMV peptide epitopes to enrich CMV-specific T cells. Regarding this clonotype: The antigen it recognizes is unknown. No clone much larger than this one lies a single base away; base qualities are absent.

The sample was run on an Illumina HiSeq 1500. The raw public reads went through TCRdb reprocessing: fastp at Q25, MiXCR clone calling, in-frame beta chains kept. Entries that share a CDR3 protein sequence are merged under the most common genes and DNA. For this sample there are roughly 700,000 distinct CDR3 sequences; about 30% appear just once. The ten largest clonotypes hold roughly 18% of the sample. The sequenced sample was cultured PBMCs, obtained from culture after CMV antigen stimulation. The receptor was derived from a human donor in good health (CMV status not recorded). Some clones in this sample may be carry-over from other donors' samples.

CDR3 reads: CASSLDRNQETQYF. The DNA sequence is as follows: TGTGCCAGCAGCCTGGACAGAAACCAAGAGACCCAGTACTTC. Here the chain combines TRBV7-9 and TRBJ2-5; a weak D assignment points to TRBD1 (6 bases agree). The CDR3, from cysteine to phenylalanine, totals 14 residues. Solely the CDR3 DNA is kept, with 42 bases framed from the first base. CDR1 and CDR2 are drawn from the germline V gene (reference sequence): SEHNR, FQNEAQ. V sheds 5 bases and J sheds 0 bases, leaving 10 bases between their ends.